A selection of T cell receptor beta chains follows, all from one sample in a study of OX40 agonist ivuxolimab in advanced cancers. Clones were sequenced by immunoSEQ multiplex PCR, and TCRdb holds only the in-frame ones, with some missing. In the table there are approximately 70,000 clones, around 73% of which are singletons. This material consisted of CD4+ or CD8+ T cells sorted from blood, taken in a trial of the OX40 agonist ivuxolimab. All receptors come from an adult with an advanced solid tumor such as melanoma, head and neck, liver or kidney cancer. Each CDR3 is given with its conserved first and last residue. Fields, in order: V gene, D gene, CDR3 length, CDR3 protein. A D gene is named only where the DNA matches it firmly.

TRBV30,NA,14,CAWSVMGFGYGYTF
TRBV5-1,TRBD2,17,CASSFSAGGANTGELFF
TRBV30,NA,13,CAWSWGESLTQYF
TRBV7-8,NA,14,CASSADSQNSPLHF
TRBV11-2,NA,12,CASRGSNEKLFF
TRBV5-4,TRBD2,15,CASSPTGGRQETQYF
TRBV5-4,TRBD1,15,CASSPWGTVNTEAFF
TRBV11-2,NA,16,CASSLIGVGPSDTQYF
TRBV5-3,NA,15,CARSLYRTLTDTQYF
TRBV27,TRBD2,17,CASRAGTSGRAYNEQFF
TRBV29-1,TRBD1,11,CSGSGGSGYTF
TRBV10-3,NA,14,CAIRFGGSPYEQYF
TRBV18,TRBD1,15,CASSLQTGEASPLHF
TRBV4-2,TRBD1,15,CASSQYTGDDYGYTF
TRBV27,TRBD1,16,CASRIVRDRGHNEQFF
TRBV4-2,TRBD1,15,CASSPGQGSGNTIYF
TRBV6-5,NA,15,CASSYSGGLLYGYTF
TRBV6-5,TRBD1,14,CASSYSTGGETQYF
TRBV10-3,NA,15,CAIKPRGAAGDTQYF
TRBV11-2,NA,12,CASSPVQDEQYF
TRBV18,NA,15,CASSPRREAGTEAFF
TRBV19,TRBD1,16,CASSMNRGLGNQPQHF
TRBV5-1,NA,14,CASRRTVLQETQYF
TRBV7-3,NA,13,CASSFSAGNTIYF
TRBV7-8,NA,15,CASSATGLSTNEQFF
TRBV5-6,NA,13,CASSSPGLREQYF
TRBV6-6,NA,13,CASSSTANQPQHF
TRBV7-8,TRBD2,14,CASSFSGTRETQYF
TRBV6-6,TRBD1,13,CASRPDRVVGYTF
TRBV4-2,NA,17,CASSQDLLAGTFYEQYF
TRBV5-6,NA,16,CASSLSGVLTGNTIYF
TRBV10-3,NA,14,CAISESRDNQPQHF
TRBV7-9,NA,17,CASSPRGVGGTNNEQFF
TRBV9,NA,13,CASSVGLGAAQYF
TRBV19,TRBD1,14,CASSPQGDSYEQYF
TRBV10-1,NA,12,CASQGRGAEQYF
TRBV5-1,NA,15,CASSDGGSYNSPLHF
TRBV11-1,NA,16,CASSSNYGERSYGYTF
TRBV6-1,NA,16,CASSEGNRMVGYGYTF
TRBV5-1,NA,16,CASSLGPTHGANVLTF
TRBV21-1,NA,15,CASSKKRNSNQPQHF
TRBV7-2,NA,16,CASSLGGQGNTGELFF
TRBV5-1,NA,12,CASSLNTGELFF
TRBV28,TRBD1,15,CASSSRTGSGEKLFF
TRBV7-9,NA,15,CASSPFRGTNSPLHF
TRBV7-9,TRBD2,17,CASSLGSIAGVGETQYF
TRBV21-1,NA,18,CASSKADSGRANTGELFF
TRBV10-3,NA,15,CAISESLAGRYEQYF
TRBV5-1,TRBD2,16,CASSSGLAGGLETQYF
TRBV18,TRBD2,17,CASSPSQGLAGVDEQFF
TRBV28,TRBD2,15,CASSLHRRESNEQYF
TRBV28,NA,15,CASSSSGLTYNEQFF
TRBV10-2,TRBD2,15,CASSDQAGGNGELFF
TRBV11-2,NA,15,CASSLDRVDLHEQFF
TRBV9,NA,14,CASSRGAMNTEAFF
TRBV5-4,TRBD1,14,CASSLGDRLEGYTF
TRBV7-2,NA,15,CASSLGGQGPQPQHF
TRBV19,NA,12,CASSNPAEKLFF